This T cell receptor beta chain is drawn from a study of T cells after yellow fever vaccination. At the level of the study: In the case of low-cell-number fractions, SMART-Seq v4 Ultra Low Input was used for preparation.

This clonotype was counted at least ten times. Its antigen is currently unknown. Study-level points and caveats: A limited proportion of clonotypes was detected within both the CD4 and CD8 compartments. The booster saw the reappearance of most primary-vaccination clones (around 96% CD4, almost 90% CD8).

Germline V gives CDR1 SGHDT, CDR2 YYEEEE. This CDR3 is built from 15 residues. V was shortened by 0 bases and J by 4 bases, with 11 bases between the two germline ends. UMIs and a universal primer site were added when TCR cDNA was made by 5'RACE template switching. One entry per CDR3 protein, called by TCRdb with MiXCR from the 5' RACE reads. This sample has some 130,000 distinct CDR3 sequences, with around 6.3% found just once. The rearrangement links TRBV5-6 to TRBJ2-1; tentatively, D is TRBD2 (5 bases). The sample was CD4+ T cells sorted from PBMCs, taken 10 days after the yellow fever booster vaccination. The TCR sequence derives from a man aged 25-45 years who received the YFV17D yellow fever vaccine. CDR3 nucleotides: TGTGCCAGCAGCTTGGGTAGTAGCGATTACAATGAGCAGTTCTTC. Its protein product is CASSLGSSDYNEQFF.